Listed below are T cell receptor beta chains from one sample, sequenced in a study of identical twins. TCRdb reprocessed the 5' RACE reads with MiXCR, giving one entry per CDR3 protein. There are approximately 470,000 distinct CDR3 sequences in the sample; approximately 14% occur only once, and roughly 0.5% lies in the top ten. The data also belong to a second study, concerning yellow fever vaccine responses in identical twins.

The sequencing input was CD4+ T cells sorted from blood. These receptors came from a woman between 18 and 29 years old in good health. Both conserved end residues are part of each CDR3. D genes are given only for firm matches. Size values are once, few and many counts, or a class for expanded clones, and some rows have none.

clone_size | j_call | v_call | d_call | cdr3_aa | cdr3_nt
once | TRBJ2-2 | TRBV7-9 | - | CASSLYRATGELFF | TGTGCCAGCAGCTTGTACAGGGCCACCGGGGAGCTGTTTTTT
- | TRBJ2-1 | TRBV6-2/TRBV6-3 | TRBD1 | CASSYNTGARGLEPNRDEQFF | TGTGCCAGCAGTTACAACACAGGGGCGAGGGGATTAGAACCAAACAGGGATGAGCAGTTCTTC
- | TRBJ1-5 | TRBV6-5 | - | CASSYRQLNNQPQHF | TGTGCCAGCAGTTACCGACAGTTAAACAATCAGCCCCAGCATTTT
few | TRBJ1-2 | TRBV29-1 | TRBD1 | CSVEDWTGEFGYTF | TGCAGCGTTGAAGATTGGACAGGGGAATTCGGCTACACCTTC
few | TRBJ2-5 | TRBV20-1 | - | CSANLVVAETQYF | TGCAGTGCTAACTTGGTAGTAGCGGAGACCCAGTACTTC
- | TRBJ2-1 | TRBV5-6 | TRBD1 | CASSWRDRVANEQFF | TGTGCCAGCAGCTGGAGGGACAGGGTGGCCAATGAGCAGTTCTTC
- | TRBJ2-1 | TRBV7-2 | TRBD1 | CASSRRTGDSYNEQFF | TGTGCCAGCAGCCGACGCACAGGGGACTCCTACAATGAGCAGTTCTTC
- | TRBJ2-3 | TRBV6-5 | - | CASSYGAWGVSTDTQYF | TGTGCCAGCAGTTACGGGGCTTGGGGGGTGAGCACAGATACGCAGTATTTT
- | TRBJ2-7 | TRBV20-1 | - | CSARTTSEQYF | TGCAGTGCTAGGACAACATCCGAGCAGTACTTC
- | TRBJ2-3 | TRBV9 | TRBD2 | CASSVVGGFDTQYF | TGTGCCAGCAGCGTAGTCGGGGGGTTCGATACGCAGTATTTT
few | TRBJ2-7 | TRBV20-1 | TRBD2 | CSARRPSGVYEQYF | TGCAGTGCTAGAAGGCCCAGCGGGGTTTACGAGCAGTACTTC
few | TRBJ2-1 | TRBV10-2 | - | CASNLQGGSNEQFF | TGCGCCAGCAACCTCCAGGGTGGGAGCAATGAGCAGTTCTTC
- | TRBJ2-3 | TRBV6-2/TRBV6-3 | TRBD1 | CASSQGQPGTDTQYF | TGTGCCAGCAGCCAGGGACAGCCTGGGACAGATACGCAGTATTTT
few | TRBJ2-1 | TRBV4-2 | TRBD2 | CASSQASGGSYNEQFF | TGTGCCAGCAGCCAAGCTAGCGGGGGATCCTACAATGAGCAGTTCTTC
- | TRBJ1-2 | TRBV9 | - | CASSVEGTRPYGYTF | TGTGCCAGCAGCGTAGAGGGGACAAGGCCCTATGGCTACACCTTC
few | TRBJ2-1 | TRBV6-1 | - | CASSEARVQGFF | TGTGCCAGCAGTGAAGCGCGTGTTCAGGGGTTCTTC
few | TRBJ2-1 | TRBV5-6 | - | CASTDLGGSYNEQFF | TGTGCCAGCACCGATTTGGGTGGTTCCTACAATGAGCAGTTCTTC
- | TRBJ1-1 | TRBV11-2 | - | CASSARQNTEAFF | TGTGCCAGCAGCGCAAGACAGAACACTGAAGCTTTCTTT
- | TRBJ2-5 | TRBV19 | TRBD2 | CASRRGSETQYF | TGTGCCAGTCGGCGGGGGTCGGAGACCCAGTACTTC
- | TRBJ2-7 | TRBV20-1 | - | CSASGPRRDEQYF | TGCAGTGCTAGCGGTCCACGCAGGGATGAGCAGTACTTC
- | TRBJ2-1 | TRBV5-1 | - | CASSLGAARSSYNEQFF | TGCGCCAGCAGCTTGGGGGCAGCCCGTAGCTCCTACAATGAGCAGTTCTTC
few | TRBJ2-1 | TRBV28 | - | CASSHLKTGRDEQFF | TGTGCCAGCAGTCACCTAAAGACAGGGAGGGATGAGCAGTTCTTC
many | TRBJ1-3 | TRBV29-1 | - | CSVRDSGNTIYF | TGCAGCGTGCGCGACTCTGGAAACACCATATATTTT
- | TRBJ2-7 | TRBV30 | - | CAWENSEQYF | TGTGCCTGGGAGAACAGTGAGCAGTACTTC
- | TRBJ2-7 | TRBV29-1 | TRBD2 | CSSLTSGEHHYEQYF | TGCAGCTCTCTGACTAGCGGGGAACACCACTACGAGCAGTACTTC
- | TRBJ2-1 | TRBV6-5 | TRBD2 | CASSYGELAGTYNEQFF | TGTGCCAGCAGTTACGGGGAACTAGCGGGGACCTACAATGAGCAGTTCTTC
- | TRBJ2-7 | TRBV7-8 | - | CASSFSGSEPYF | TGTGCCAGCAGCTTCTCCGGGAGCGAACCGTACTTC
- | TRBJ2-3 | TRBV7-3 | TRBD2 | CASSSGLASDTQYF | TGTGCCAGCAGCTCCGGACTAGCCTCAGATACGCAGTATTTT
few | TRBJ1-2 | TRBV20-1 | TRBD1 | CSARLTGRYTF | TGCAGTGCTAGATTGACAGGGCGCTACACCTTC
few | TRBJ2-3 | TRBV7-3 | TRBD2 | CASSSSSGGATQYF | TGTGCCAGCAGCTCCTCTAGCGGGGGGGCTACGCAGTATTTT
- | TRBJ2-5 | TRBV28 | TRBD2 | CASSDPTAGLAGVRWRETQYF | TGTGCCAGCAGCGACCCTACTGCGGGACTAGCGGGAGTAAGGTGGAGGGAGACCCAGTACTTC
- | TRBJ2-2 | TRBV29-1 | - | CSVGSWDSGGGGELFF | TGCAGCGTGGGGTCGTGGGACAGCGGGGGCGGCGGGGAGCTGTTTTTT
many | TRBJ2-1 | TRBV15 | TRBD2 | CATSRGLAGEDEQFF | TGTGCCACCAGCAGAGGGCTAGCGGGAGAGGATGAGCAGTTCTTC
- | TRBJ1-1 | TRBV9 | TRBD1 | CASSVATGVSTEAFF | TGTGCCAGCAGCGTAGCTACAGGGGTGAGCACTGAAGCTTTCTTT
few | TRBJ2-1 | TRBV5-5 | TRBD1 | CASSSGQGLPSYNEQFF | TGTGCCAGCAGCTCGGGACAGGGGCTCCCCTCCTACAATGAGCAGTTCTTC
- | TRBJ2-7 | TRBV25-1 | TRBD1 | CASSDPGQDSYEQYF | TGTGCCAGCAGTGATCCGGGACAGGACTCCTACGAGCAGTACTTC
few | TRBJ2-1 | TRBV5-1 | TRBD1 | CASSLAPGGERFNEQFF | TGCGCCAGCAGCTTGGCCCCAGGGGGCGAAAGATTTAATGAGCAGTTCTTC
- | TRBJ1-1 | TRBV5-1 | - | CASSLEENTEAFF | TGCGCCAGCAGCTTGGAAGAAAACACTGAAGCTTTCTTT
few | TRBJ2-3 | TRBV28 | TRBD2 | CASRSSGATDTQYF | TGTGCCAGCAGATCTAGCGGGGCCACAGATACGCAGTATTTT
few | TRBJ2-1 | TRBV7-2 | TRBD2 | CASSTRTGGGYNEQFF | TGTGCCAGCAGCACCAGGACCGGGGGGGGATACAATGAGCAGTTCTTC